This TCR beta chain was identified during a study of identifying expanded T cells in peripheral blood. Findings of the study overall: Differentially abundant clones: about 1.3 between replicates, approximately 15 at two to three weeks, roughly 18 at four.

The table came from immunoSEQ multiplex PCR; TCRdb's copy has only in-frame clones and leaves some out. The sample records approximately 130,000 clones, 86% being singletons. Germline V lookup: CDR1 SGHTA, CDR2 FQGNSA. The CDR3 has 14 residues. V dropped 5 bases and J dropped 8; count of bases not matched to a gene: 9. No infections or other immune events were documented during collection. On this clone itself: Antigen specificity is unknown.

J is TRBJ1-2 and V is TRBV7-2, with 9 nucleotides matching TRBD1. Sequencing used blood. This TCR was sampled from a person between 18 and 75 years old in good health. The CDR3 DNA reads as TGTGCCAGCAGCACGGACAGGGGTAGTAGGGGCTACACCTTC. As protein: CASSTDRGSRGYTF.